Listed here are 9 T cell receptor beta chains from one sample, sequenced in a study of cytomegalovirus exposure and HLA in healthy donors. This PCR relied on a set of 60 Vbeta primers and 13 Jbeta primers. The repertoire was sequenced with immunoSEQ multiplex PCR; TCRdb's copy has only in-frame clones and lacks some. The sample contains under 150,000 clones, 75% to 80% of which appear only once. The sequencing input was PBMCs. These TCRs come from an older woman in good health and CMV-seronegative.

This clone occurred a few times. The V and J genes are TRBV19 and TRBJ1-1; 7 nucleotides line up with TRBD1. After removal of 7 bases from V and 7 bases from J, the junction contained 9 bases not matched to a gene. The CDR3 has 13 residues. Germline CDR1 and CDR2: LNHDA and SQIVND (reference sequence). The CDR3 region is CASKTGRRVEAFF. The CDR3 DNA is TGTGCCAGTAAGACAGGGAGGAGGGTTGAAGCTTTCTTT.

This clone was detected only once. The CDR3 bases are TGTGCCTGGAGTTCGGGGAACAATTCACCCCTCCACTTT. This codes for CAWSSGNNSPLHF. This chain links TRBV30 with TRBJ1-6, with D uncertain. Germline-derived CDR1 and CDR2 are GTSNPN and SVGIG (reference sequence). V gave up 2 bases and J gave up 7 bases, with 9 bases separating them. The CDR3 consists of 13 residues. The complete variable domain, with remaining parts taken from reference TRBV30 and TRBJ1-6, reads SQTIHQWPATLVQPVGSPLSLECTVEGTSNPNLYWYRQAAGRGLQLLFYSVGIGQISSEVPQNLSASRPQDRQFILSSKKLLLSDSGFYLCAWSSGNNSPLHFGNGTRLTVT.

The chain joins TRBV5-4 to TRBJ2-3; 15 bases agree with TRBD2. J was trimmed by 4 bases and V by 0 bases; bases with no gene match: 3. The CDR3 contains 17 residues. Per germline, CDR1 SGHNT and CDR2 YYREEE (reference sequence). The CDR3 loop reads CASSLEGLAGGADTQYF. Here the CDR3 DNA reads TGTGCCAGCAGCTTGGAGGGACTAGCGGGAGGTGCAGATACGCAGTATTTT.

V gene TRBV25-1 combines with J gene TRBJ1-2; the D gene is possibly TRBD1 (5 bases). This CDR3 comprises 12 residues. The V and J ends lost 4 bases and 7 bases respectively, with 10 bases between them. Germline CDR1 reads MGHDK; CDR2 reads SYGVNS. For the CDR3, the DNA is TGTGCCAGCAGTGGACAGAGTTCTGGCTACACCTTC. Protein: CASSGQSSGYTF.

In this sample, this clone turned up once. The chain combines TRBV5-4 with TRBJ2-7; TRBD1 is a possible D gene (6 bases). Between the trimmed V and J ends, which lost 4 bases and 1 base, there was a span of 12 bases. The CDR3 covers 14 residues. The V gene's germline CDR1 is SGHNT and CDR2 YYREEE (reference sequence). CDR3 bases: TGTGCCAGCAGCCCGCGACAGGCGTCCTACGAGCAGTACTTC. Translated, it gives CASSPRQASYEQYF. The complete variable domain, with remaining parts taken from reference TRBV5-4 and TRBJ2-7, reads ETGVTQSPTHLIKTRGQQVTLRCSSQSGHNTVSWYQQALGQGPQFIFQYYREEENGRGNFPPRFSGLQFPNYSSELNVNALELDDSALYLCASSPRQASYEQYFGPGTRLTVT.

The chain carries TRBV28 and TRBJ1-1, with unresolved D. The CDR3 is 12 residues long. Germline lookup yields CDR1 MDHEN and CDR2 SYDVKM. Trimming took off 4 bases at V and 9 bases at J, with 12 bases between the two ends. CDR3 DNA: TGTGCCAGCAGTTCAACCACCAGGAAAGCTTTCTTT. This sequence encodes CASSSTTRKAFF.

The chain employs TRBV28 and TRBJ1-1; the D gene is possibly TRBD1 (5 bases). CDR3 length equals 11 residues. Trimming took 6 bases from V and 6 from J, leaving 8 bases between them. Germline loops: CDR1 MDHEN, CDR2 SYDVKM. The DNA for the CDR3 is TGTGCCAGCAGGGGGCTGGCTGAAGCTTTCTTT. Translation gives CASRGLAEAFF.

The gene calls are TRBV27 and TRBJ2-1, with 10 bases identical to TRBD2. Looked up from germline, CDR1 is MNHEY and CDR2 is SMNVEV (reference sequence). This CDR3 is built from 14 residues. J gave up 15 bases and V 1 base, and 9 bases lay outside the gene matches. The CDR3 DNA reads as TGTGCCAGCAGTTTATTAGCTAGCGGGGGCCATGCGTTCTTC. Translated: CASSLLASGGHAFF.

The V gene is TRBV7-6, the J gene TRBJ2-7; 9 bases line up with TRBD1. The CDR3 has 13 residues. V lost 4 bases to trimming and J lost 6 bases; unmatched junction nucleotides: 4. Germline V lookup: CDR1 SGHVS, CDR2 FNYEAQ. This CDR3 is CASSSYRGREQYF. CDR3 DNA: TGTGCCAGCAGCTCTTACAGGGGGCGCGAGCAGTACTTC. Combining the CDR3 with reference TRBV7-6 and TRBJ2-7 gives the whole variable domain GAGVSQSPRYKVTKRGQDVALRCDPISGHVSLYWYRQALGQGPEFLTYFNYEAQQDKSGLPNDRFSAERPEGSISTLTIQRTEQRDSAMYRCASSSYRGREQYFGPGTRLTVT.